These T cell receptor beta chains were read from a single sample in a study of T-cell reconstitution after alpha-beta-depleted transplantation in children. One entry per CDR3 protein, called by TCRdb with MiXCR from the PCR reads. The sample lists approximately 190,000 distinct CDR3 sequences, 6.3% occurring once. This specimen consisted of PBMCs, obtained before TCRalphabeta/CD19-depleted stem cell transplant. These receptors were collected from a girl younger than two with combined immunodeficiency, due to receive a stem cell transplant. Both conserved end residues are trimmed from each CDR3. Each record gives: V gene, J gene, CDR3 protein.

>TRBV6-2/TRBV6-3|TRBJ2-2
ASSYINTGELF
>TRBV2|TRBJ2-7
ASSELALELAGEQY
>TRBV12-3/TRBV12-4|TRBJ2-1
ASSLGGAKGNEQF
>TRBV24-1|TRBJ2-3
ATSRDPPPDTQY
>TRBV18|TRBJ2-3
ASSPALAGLAGTDTQY
>TRBV4-1|TRBJ2-5
ASSQDVGARETQY
>TRBV12-3/TRBV12-4|TRBJ2-3
ASSFVGSTDTQY
>TRBV7-8|TRBJ2-2
ASSPDPFLAGGVTGELF
>TRBV12-3/TRBV12-4|TRBJ2-1
ASTLLAGVSNEQF
>TRBV12-3/TRBV12-4|TRBJ1-4
ASTLGQQGKLF
>TRBV29-1|TRBJ2-3
SVEGARESTQY
>TRBV7-8|TRBJ1-1
ASSLGGRSLLP
>TRBV27|TRBJ2-3
ATSTFEGRADTQY
>TRBV6-1|TRBJ1-1
ASRTAGGMNTEAF
>TRBV12-3/TRBV12-4|TRBJ2-1
ASSTPTSGSRYEQF
>TRBV27|TRBJ2-7
ASSLLPGTSGEQY
>TRBV28|TRBJ1-6
ASSPPGGSPLH
>TRBV28|TRBJ2-2
ASSLLLPWTGELF
>TRBV12-3/TRBV12-4|TRBJ2-1
ASRLAVEQF
>TRBV28|TRBJ1-1
ASSLLYRGNTEAF
>TRBV29-1|TRBJ2-3
SVFWQSSTDTQY
>TRBV29-1|TRBJ1-1
SVGRGGNTEAF
>TRBV24-1|TRBJ2-1
ATSDGLPYNEQF
>TRBV4-2|TRBJ2-7
ASSQESGTSGTYEQY
>TRBV20-1|TRBJ1-1
SARPSNLYTAEAF
>TRBV6-1|TRBJ2-3
ASSPTVLPDTQY
>TRBV21-1|TRBJ2-7
ASSKETDRVSYEQY
>TRBV27|TRBJ2-3
ASSSDPYPSTDTQY
>TRBV28|TRBJ2-7
ASSWAGEGYEQY
>TRBV7-2|TRBJ2-3
ASSPLTGPGTDTQY
>TRBV5-6|TRBJ2-7
ASSFGLAAYEQY
>TRBV28|TRBJ2-7
ASSFAGAAYEQY
>TRBV4-1|TRBJ1-3
ASSQDQASGNTIY